This note documents a single TCR beta chain sequence. The antigen is unknown. The entry originates in a study of T cell repertoires in cytomegalovirus infection. Study at large: Public TCR beta signatures marked donors with CMV infection and the matching HLA.

This CDR3 spans 17 amino acids. Germline-derived CDR1 and CDR2 are MGHRA and YSYEKL. V gave up 5 bases and J gave up 4 bases; unmatched junction bases: 9. A single record per CDR3 protein comes from TCRdb applying MiXCR to the reads. The sample lists about half a million distinct CDR3 sequences, about 33% seen once, with 15% to 20% in the top ten. The study, taken as a whole, reports: CMV carriers having the relevant HLA were flagged by cumulative public TCR beta family frequency. Ex vivo responses were dominated by HLA-C-restricted CMV-specific TCR beta clonotypes.

This TCR was sampled from a human donor in good health (CMV status not recorded). Some clones in this sample may be carry-over from other donors' samples. Sequencing was performed on cultured PBMCs, taken from culture after CMV antigen stimulation. The J gene is TRBJ2-3, the V gene TRBV4-1, with 13 bases matching TRBD2. CDR3 in DNA: TGCGCCAGCAGCGTCCGGACTAGCGGGAGAGGTGCAGATACGCAGTATTTT. Protein sequence: CASSVRTSGRGADTQYF.